This is a list of T cell receptor beta chains from one sample in a study of identical twins. TCRdb recomputed calls from the 5' RACE reads with MiXCR, one row per CDR3 protein. The sample lists roughly 540,000 distinct CDR3 sequences, roughly a fifth occurring once. These data also formed part of another study, on T cells expressing NK-cell markers.

The sample taken for sequencing was CD4+ T cells sorted from blood. These TCRs come from a woman aged 18-30 years in good health. Both conserved end residues are part of each CDR3. Each record gives: J gene, D gene, clone size, V gene, CDR3 protein, CDR3 DNA. The D gene is left open where the match is weak. The size entry is marked missing in some rows and otherwise reads once, few, many or a size class.

j_gene: TRBJ2-5
d_gene: -
abundance: -
v_gene: TRBV30
CDR3aa: CACGLGETQYF
CDR3nt: TGTGCCTGTGGACTGGGGGAGACCCAGTACTTC

j_gene: TRBJ2-1
d_gene: -
abundance: -
v_gene: TRBV2
CDR3aa: CASGGQGKSEQFF
CDR3nt: TGTGCCAGCGGGGGGCAGGGAAAGAGTGAGCAGTTCTTC

j_gene: TRBJ1-1
d_gene: -
abundance: -
v_gene: TRBV7-9
CDR3aa: CASSLKGFEAFF
CDR3nt: TGTGCCAGCAGCTTAAAAGGTTTTGAAGCTTTCTTT

j_gene: TRBJ1-1
d_gene: -
abundance: few
v_gene: TRBV5-6
CDR3aa: CASSFGGDEAFF
CDR3nt: TGTGCCAGCAGCTTTGGGGGGGATGAAGCTTTCTTT

j_gene: TRBJ2-1
d_gene: TRBD2
abundance: -
v_gene: TRBV20-1
CDR3aa: CSATLAGVRYEQFF
CDR3nt: TGCAGTGCTACCCTAGCGGGCGTACGGTATGAGCAGTTCTTC

j_gene: TRBJ2-7
d_gene: -
abundance: -
v_gene: TRBV20-1
CDR3aa: CSASEEVTYEQYF
CDR3nt: TGCAGTGCTAGTGAAGAGGTGACCTACGAGCAGTACTTC

j_gene: TRBJ2-5
d_gene: TRBD2
abundance: -
v_gene: TRBV5-6
CDR3aa: CASSLLAGAGETQYF
CDR3nt: TGTGCCAGCAGCCTTCTAGCGGGAGCTGGAGAGACCCAGTACTTC

j_gene: TRBJ2-7
d_gene: -
abundance: many
v_gene: TRBV5-1
CDR3aa: CASSPLDRDSNEQYF
CDR3nt: TGCGCCAGCAGCCCCTTAGATCGGGATAGTAACGAGCAGTACTTC

j_gene: TRBJ1-1
d_gene: -
abundance: many
v_gene: TRBV12-3/TRBV12-4
CDR3aa: CASSPPGAMNTEAFF
CDR3nt: TGTGCCAGCAGTCCCCCAGGGGCGATGAACACTGAAGCTTTCTTT

j_gene: TRBJ2-7
d_gene: -
abundance: few
v_gene: TRBV4-2
CDR3aa: CASSQDRGGVTYEQYF
CDR3nt: TGTGCCAGCAGCCAAGATCGCGGCGGGGTAACCTACGAGCAGTACTTC

j_gene: TRBJ2-1
d_gene: -
abundance: few
v_gene: TRBV12-3/TRBV12-4
CDR3aa: CASSLRQTYNEQFF
CDR3nt: TGTGCCAGCAGTTTAAGACAGACCTACAATGAGCAGTTCTTC

j_gene: TRBJ2-7
d_gene: TRBD2
abundance: many
v_gene: TRBV10-3
CDR3aa: CAIRVAGGYEQYF
CDR3nt: TGTGCCATCAGGGTAGCGGGAGGGTACGAGCAGTACTTC

j_gene: TRBJ2-7
d_gene: -
abundance: -
v_gene: TRBV7-3
CDR3aa: CASSRTGMGEQYF
CDR3nt: TGTGCCAGCAGTCGAACAGGGATGGGGGAGCAGTACTTC

j_gene: TRBJ2-2
d_gene: -
abundance: -
v_gene: TRBV9
CDR3aa: CASSERHVSNTGELFF
CDR3nt: TGTGCCAGCAGCGAGCGACACGTATCGAACACCGGGGAGCTGTTTTTT

j_gene: TRBJ2-1
d_gene: TRBD2
abundance: -
v_gene: TRBV20-1
CDR3aa: CSASNLAGAAYNEQFF
CDR3nt: TGCAGTGCTAGTAACTTAGCGGGGGCCGCCTACAATGAGCAGTTCTTC

j_gene: TRBJ2-2
d_gene: -
abundance: -
v_gene: TRBV12-3/TRBV12-4
CDR3aa: CASSPWNTGELFF
CDR3nt: TGTGCCAGCAGTCCGTGGAACACCGGGGAGCTGTTTTTT

j_gene: TRBJ2-3
d_gene: -
abundance: many
v_gene: TRBV3-1
CDR3aa: CASSQGTDTQYF
CDR3nt: TGTGCCAGCAGTCAGGGTACAGATACGCAGTATTTT

j_gene: TRBJ2-5
d_gene: TRBD2
abundance: few
v_gene: TRBV20-1
CDR3aa: CSAVVLAGVWETQYF
CDR3nt: TGCAGTGCTGTTGTGCTAGCGGGAGTTTGGGAGACCCAGTACTTC

j_gene: TRBJ1-5
d_gene: TRBD1
abundance: -
v_gene: TRBV20-1
CDR3aa: CSAWTGTQPQHF
CDR3nt: TGCAGCGCCTGGACAGGGACTCAGCCCCAGCATTTT

j_gene: TRBJ2-1
d_gene: TRBD2
abundance: few
v_gene: TRBV20-1
CDR3aa: CSARRSGRGNEQFF
CDR3nt: TGCAGTGCTAGGCGCAGCGGGAGAGGAAATGAGCAGTTCTTC

j_gene: TRBJ2-5
d_gene: -
abundance: few
v_gene: TRBV20-1
CDR3aa: CSASSVGKETQYF
CDR3nt: TGCAGTGCTAGTAGCGTGGGGAAAGAGACCCAGTACTTC

j_gene: TRBJ2-3
d_gene: -
abundance: -
v_gene: TRBV5-1
CDR3aa: CASGGTGFADTQYF
CDR3nt: TGCGCCAGCGGAGGGACGGGGTTCGCAGATACGCAGTATTTT

j_gene: TRBJ2-7
d_gene: -
abundance: -
v_gene: TRBV7-7
CDR3aa: CASTADGTYEQYF
CDR3nt: TGTGCTAGCACCGCTGACGGAACCTACGAGCAGTACTTC

j_gene: TRBJ2-1
d_gene: TRBD1
abundance: once
v_gene: TRBV29-1
CDR3aa: CSVDYATGSSFNEQFF
CDR3nt: TGCAGCGTTGATTACGCGACAGGGAGCTCCTTCAATGAGCAGTTCTTC

j_gene: TRBJ2-1
d_gene: TRBD2
abundance: few
v_gene: TRBV20-1
CDR3aa: CSAHTASGGARNEQFF
CDR3nt: TGCAGTGCTCACACCGCTAGCGGGGGGGCCCGGAATGAGCAGTTCTTC

j_gene: TRBJ1-5
d_gene: -
abundance: many
v_gene: TRBV12-3/TRBV12-4
CDR3aa: CASSPSFGSNQPQHF
CDR3nt: TGTGCCAGCAGCCCCTCCTTTGGGAGCAATCAGCCCCAGCATTTT

j_gene: TRBJ2-7
d_gene: TRBD1
abundance: -
v_gene: TRBV7-8
CDR3aa: CASSLGGGTGGYEQYF
CDR3nt: TGTGCCAGCAGCTTAGGCGGGGGGACAGGGGGTTACGAGCAGTACTTC

j_gene: TRBJ2-7
d_gene: -
abundance: -
v_gene: TRBV10-3
CDR3aa: CAIRTRENYEQYF
CDR3nt: TGTGCCATCAGAACCCGGGAAAACTACGAGCAGTACTTC

j_gene: TRBJ2-4
d_gene: -
abundance: many
v_gene: TRBV4-3
CDR3aa: CASSQEGAASAKNIQYF
CDR3nt: TGCGCCAGCAGCCAAGAGGGCGCCGCTTCAGCCAAAAACATTCAGTACTTC

j_gene: TRBJ2-1
d_gene: -
abundance: few
v_gene: TRBV12-3/TRBV12-4
CDR3aa: CASSPQGPLSYNEQFF
CDR3nt: TGTGCCAGCAGCCCGCAGGGCCCTTTATCCTACAATGAGCAGTTCTTC

j_gene: TRBJ2-3
d_gene: -
abundance: -
v_gene: TRBV5-5
CDR3aa: CASSSPDRGTDTQYF
CDR3nt: TGTGCCAGCAGCTCCCCGGACAGAGGCACAGATACGCAGTATTTT

j_gene: TRBJ2-1
d_gene: -
abundance: few
v_gene: TRBV11-2
CDR3aa: CASSLTRDNEQFF
CDR3nt: TGTGCCAGCAGCTTAACGCGGGACAATGAGCAGTTCTTC

j_gene: TRBJ1-4
d_gene: -
abundance: few
v_gene: TRBV29-1
CDR3aa: CSVLEGAATNEKLFF
CDR3nt: TGCAGCGTATTAGAAGGGGCTGCAACTAATGAAAAACTGTTTTTT

j_gene: TRBJ2-5
d_gene: -
abundance: -
v_gene: TRBV7-6
CDR3aa: CASLKSRGETQYF
CDR3nt: TGTGCCAGCCTTAAATCCCGGGGAGAGACCCAGTACTTC

j_gene: TRBJ1-1
d_gene: -
abundance: many
v_gene: TRBV5-1
CDR3aa: CASSLVPNTEAFF
CDR3nt: TGCGCCAGCAGCTTGGTGCCGAACACTGAAGCTTTCTTT

j_gene: TRBJ2-3
d_gene: TRBD2
abundance: -
v_gene: TRBV20-1
CDR3aa: CSATQLAGVRLDTQYF
CDR3nt: TGCAGTGCTACACAACTAGCGGGAGTCCGTTTAGATACGCAGTATTTT

j_gene: TRBJ2-6
d_gene: -
abundance: -
v_gene: TRBV29-1
CDR3aa: CSVLAGANVLSF
CDR3nt: TGCAGCGTTCTCGCTGGGGCCAACGTCCTGTCTTTC

j_gene: TRBJ1-2
d_gene: -
abundance: -
v_gene: TRBV21-1
CDR3aa: CASRQGYYGYGYTF
CDR3nt: TGTGCCAGCAGACAGGGATATTATGGTTATGGCTACACTTTC

j_gene: TRBJ2-2
d_gene: -
abundance: -
v_gene: TRBV15
CDR3aa: CATSRVSQNTGELFF
CDR3nt: TGTGCCACCAGCAGAGTATCGCAGAACACCGGGGAGCTGTTTTTT

j_gene: TRBJ2-1
d_gene: -
abundance: -
v_gene: TRBV5-1
CDR3aa: CASSLAVLAENEQFF
CDR3nt: TGCGCCAGCAGCTTGGCCGTACTAGCAGAGAATGAGCAGTTCTTC

j_gene: TRBJ1-1
d_gene: -
abundance: -
v_gene: TRBV20-1
CDR3aa: CSANSVNTEAFF
CDR3nt: TGCAGTGCTAATTCGGTGAACACTGAAGCTTTCTTT

j_gene: TRBJ2-3
d_gene: TRBD2
abundance: -
v_gene: TRBV27
CDR3aa: CASSWLAGGKNTQYF
CDR3nt: TGTGCCAGCAGTTGGCTAGCGGGAGGGAAAAATACGCAGTATTTT

j_gene: TRBJ1-1
d_gene: -
abundance: few
v_gene: TRBV5-1
CDR3aa: CASSPGPGGIAFF
CDR3nt: TGCGCCAGCAGCCCGGGACCGGGGGGAATTGCTTTCTTT

j_gene: TRBJ2-7
d_gene: -
abundance: many
v_gene: TRBV5-1
CDR3aa: CASSLEMYEQYF
CDR3nt: TGCGCCAGCAGCTTGGAAATGTACGAGCAGTACTTC

j_gene: TRBJ1-1
d_gene: -
abundance: few
v_gene: TRBV9
CDR3aa: CASSVSLRLNTEAFF
CDR3nt: TGTGCCAGCAGCGTAAGTCTAAGGTTGAACACTGAAGCTTTCTTT

j_gene: TRBJ1-4
d_gene: -
abundance: -
v_gene: TRBV7-2
CDR3aa: CASRRGGAEKLFF
CDR3nt: TGTGCCAGCAGGCGGGGGGGGGCTGAAAAACTGTTTTTT

j_gene: TRBJ2-3
d_gene: TRBD1
abundance: -
v_gene: TRBV9
CDR3aa: CASSAMGQITDTQYF
CDR3nt: TGTGCCAGCAGCGCCATGGGACAGATCACAGATACGCAGTATTTT

j_gene: TRBJ2-4
d_gene: TRBD2
abundance: -
v_gene: TRBV12-3/TRBV12-4
CDR3aa: CASSFSSGGPLTKNIQYF
CDR3nt: TGTGCCAGCAGTTTCTCTAGCGGGGGGCCCCTGACCAAAAACATTCAGTACTTC

j_gene: TRBJ1-6
d_gene: -
abundance: -
v_gene: TRBV5-6
CDR3aa: CASSFQGISSPLHF
CDR3nt: TGTGCCAGCAGCTTCCAGGGTATCTCTTCACCCCTCCACTTT

j_gene: TRBJ1-1
d_gene: -
abundance: -
v_gene: TRBV3-1
CDR3aa: CASSHRGSAEAFF
CDR3nt: TGTGCCAGCAGCCATAGGGGGTCGGCTGAAGCTTTCTTT

j_gene: TRBJ2-7
d_gene: TRBD2
abundance: few
v_gene: TRBV12-3/TRBV12-4
CDR3aa: CASSFKRGGSYEQYF
CDR3nt: TGTGCCAGCAGTTTCAAGCGGGGGGGCTCCTACGAGCAGTACTTC

j_gene: TRBJ2-2
d_gene: -
abundance: few
v_gene: TRBV6-5
CDR3aa: CASSYAGPGNTGELFF
CDR3nt: TGTGCCAGCAGTTACGCTGGTCCAGGGAACACCGGGGAGCTGTTTTTT

j_gene: TRBJ2-1
d_gene: TRBD1
abundance: few
v_gene: TRBV6-2/TRBV6-3
CDR3aa: CASSTGGINEQFF
CDR3nt: TGTGCCAGCAGTACAGGGGGCATAAATGAGCAGTTCTTC

j_gene: TRBJ2-7
d_gene: -
abundance: -
v_gene: TRBV27
CDR3aa: CASSSQATGYEQYF
CDR3nt: TGTGCCAGCAGTTCACAGGCGACAGGCTACGAGCAGTACTTC

j_gene: TRBJ1-5
d_gene: TRBD1
abundance: few
v_gene: TRBV29-1
CDR3aa: CSVALDRVGQPQHF
CDR3nt: TGCAGCGTGGCACTCGACAGGGTAGGGCAGCCCCAGCATTTT

j_gene: TRBJ2-2
d_gene: -
abundance: few
v_gene: TRBV7-8
CDR3aa: CASSAQGTGELFF
CDR3nt: TGTGCCAGCAGCGCCCAGGGGACCGGGGAGCTGTTTTTT

j_gene: TRBJ1-6
d_gene: -
abundance: -
v_gene: TRBV4-2
CDR3aa: CASSQDRRSPLHF
CDR3nt: TGTGCCAGCAGCCAAGATCGGCGTTCACCCCTCCACTTT

j_gene: TRBJ1-1
d_gene: TRBD1
abundance: many
v_gene: TRBV20-1
CDR3aa: CSATGQVNTEAFF
CDR3nt: TGCAGTGCGACCGGACAGGTCAACACTGAAGCTTTCTTT